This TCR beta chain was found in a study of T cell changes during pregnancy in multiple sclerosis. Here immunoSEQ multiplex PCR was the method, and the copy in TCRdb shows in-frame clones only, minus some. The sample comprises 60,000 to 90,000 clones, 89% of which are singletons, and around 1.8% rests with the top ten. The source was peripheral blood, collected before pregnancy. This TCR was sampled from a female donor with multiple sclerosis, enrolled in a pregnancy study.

For the CDR3, the DNA is TGTGCCAGCAGCCGGCGGTCTAGCGGGGCAGATACGCAGTATTTT. This gives the protein CASSRRSSGADTQYF. This chain joins TRBV13 and TRBJ2-3, with TRBD2 identical over 9 bases. Germline V gene lookup returns CDR1 PRHDT and CDR2 FYEKMQ (reference sequence). V lost 5 bases, J lost 4 bases, and 7 bases stayed unmatched. CDR3 length: 15 amino acids.